This T cell receptor (beta chain) derives from a study of blood T cell repertoires in COVID-19. Overall study: The study drew acute and convalescent COVID-19 samples from the United States, Italy and Spain. The cDNA or gDNA used as material had been derived from T cells, B-cell-depleted T cells, or PBMCs.

V trimming: 4 bases; J trimming: 0 bases; junction bases outside the gene matches: 5. Germline V lookup: CDR1 SGHAT, CDR2 FQNNGV. CDR3 size: 15 residues. How the authors handled the data: Amplification with reference gene primers provided the estimates of nucleated cell counts. Here immunoSEQ multiplex PCR was the method, and the copy in TCRdb shows in-frame clones only, minus some. The V and J calls and clone size are taken from that table; D and trimming were inferred from the DNA. The profile covers under 250,000 clones, with 80% to 85% appearing a single time and less than 5.5% taken by the ten largest.

The rearrangement joins TRBV11-2 to TRBJ1-2; TRBD1 aligns across 7 bases. The sequence came from a man aged 50 or older with active or convalescent COVID-19. The sequencing input was peripheral blood. The CDR3 loop is CASSYKGAPNYGYTF. CDR3 sequence (DNA): TGTGCCAGCAGCTACAAGGGGGCACCTAACTATGGCTACACCTTC.